These T cell receptor beta chains were read from a single sample in a study of T cells in localized non-small cell lung cancer. Data came from immunoSEQ multiplex PCR; TCRdb stores just in-frame clones and leaves some out. Of around 34,000 clones listed, roughly 93% were seen once; the top ten hold under 8%. The material was peripheral blood, obtained before any cancer treatment. The source of these receptors is an older female donor with stage I lung adenocarcinoma. CDR3s include the opening cysteine and the closing phenylalanine or tryptophan. D genes are given only for firm matches. Rows may omit the clone size; those that give it use once, few, many or a size class.

d_call	v_call	j_call	clone_size	cdr3_nt	cdr3_aa
TRBD2	TRBV5-1	TRBJ2-3	.	TGCGCCAGCAGCGGAATAGCGGGAGTGGATACGCAGTATTTT	CASSGIAGVDTQYF
.	TRBV7-8	TRBJ1-1	once	TGTGCCAGCAGCTCCGACAGGAACACTGAAGCTTTCTTT	CASSSDRNTEAFF
.	TRBV15	TRBJ1-4	.	TGTGCCACCAGCAGAGATAACGGTGACGAAAAACTGTTTTTT	CATSRDNGDEKLFF
.	TRBV19	TRBJ1-5	.	TGTGCCAGTAGCACGGTGCCTAAGCAGCCCCAGCATTTT	CASSTVPKQPQHF
.	TRBV5-1	TRBJ2-5	.	TGCGCCAGCAGCTCAATCGGGGGCTCGTTACAAGAGACCCAGTACTTC	CASSSIGGSLQETQYF
TRBD1	TRBV6-5	TRBJ1-2	.	TGTGCCAGCAGTTACTCGGCAGGGACAGTTAGTTATGGCTACACCTTC	CASSYSAGTVSYGYTF
.	TRBV21-1	TRBJ1-1	.	TGTGCCAGCAGCTCGACAGGGGGAAGGACTGAAGCTTTCTTT	CASSSTGGRTEAFF
TRBD1	TRBV6-5	TRBJ2-3	.	TGTGCCAGCAGACGGACAGGGGGCACAGATACGCAGTATTTT	CASRRTGGTDTQYF
.	TRBV20-1	TRBJ1-4	few	TGCCTTGGACAGCTTAATGAAAAACTGTTTTTT	CLGQLNEKLFF
.	TRBV5-1	TRBJ2-2	.	TGCGCCAGCAGCTCCGGGATCCCGAACACCGGGGAGCTGTTTTTT	CASSSGIPNTGELFF
.	TRBV7-6	TRBJ2-5	.	TGTGCCAGCAGCCCCAGTGGCAGGGCAGAGACCCAGTACTTC	CASSPSGRAETQYF
TRBD2	TRBV5-5	TRBJ2-3	.	TGTGCCAGCAGCCCTCGACAGGACCTAGCGGGCACTTTGTACTCAGATACGCAGTATTTT	CASSPRQDLAGTLYSDTQYF
.	TRBV9	TRBJ1-3	.	TGTGCCAGCAGCCCGAGGGGGGGCTCTGGAAACACCATATATTTT	CASSPRGGSGNTIYF
TRBD1	TRBV5-4	TRBJ1-3	once	TGTGCCAGCAGTTCGGGACAGCTAACGTCTGGAAACACCATATATTTT	CASSSGQLTSGNTIYF
TRBD1	TRBV6-1	TRBJ1-5	once	TGTGCCAGCAGTGAAAGGGAGTCCAGGGGGCATCAGCCCCAGCATTTT	CASSERESRGHQPQHF
.	TRBV30	TRBJ1-5	.	TGTGCCTGGAGTGGGGAGCCCCAGCATTTT	CAWSGEPQHF
TRBD1	TRBV28	TRBJ1-1	.	TGTGCCAGCGAGGGGGCAGGGGGCAGGGTCACTGAAGCTTTCTTT	CASEGAGGRVTEAFF
TRBD1	TRBV18	TRBJ2-2	.	TGTGCCAGCTCACCAGGGCCAAGGGGGCCAAACACCGGGGAGCTGTTTTTT	CASSPGPRGPNTGELFF
TRBD1	TRBV6-5	TRBJ1-2	.	TGTGCCAGCAGGCGCCGGGACAGCTCTAACTATGGCTACACCTTC	CASRRRDSSNYGYTF
.	TRBV9	TRBJ2-1	.	TGTGCCAGCAGCGTAGGAGCGGGTTCCTCCTACAATGAGCAGTTCTTC	CASSVGAGSSYNEQFF
.	TRBV6-5	TRBJ2-3	.	TGTGCCAGCGGGCAGGGTTTCACAGATACGCAGTATTTT	CASGQGFTDTQYF
TRBD2	TRBV11-2	TRBJ2-1	.	TGTGCCAGCAGCTTAGTGACTAGCGGGAGTAATGAGCAGTTCTTC	CASSLVTSGSNEQFF
TRBD1	TRBV7-2	TRBJ1-5	.	TGTGCCAGCAGCCCTCAGGGGGGTCAGCCCCAGCATTTT	CASSPQGGQPQHF
TRBD2	TRBV6-5	TRBJ2-1	.	TGTGCCAGCAGTTTGGGGGGGAATGAGCAGTTCTTC	CASSLGGNEQFF
.	TRBV23-1	TRBJ2-7	.	TGCGCCAGCAGTCAATCGCTCCGGCAGCAGTACTTC	CASSQSLRQQYF
.	TRBV5-1	TRBJ2-7	.	TGCGCCAGCAGGGCGGAAGAGTACGAGCAGTACTTC	CASRAEEYEQYF
.	TRBV5-6	TRBJ2-7	.	TGTGCCAGCAGCTTTGGGGGGCGCGAGCAGTACTTC	CASSFGGREQYF
TRBD1	TRBV7-2	TRBJ1-1	.	TGTGCCAGCAGCCAACGGGACAGGGAAGGTGAAGCTTTCTTT	CASSQRDREGEAFF
TRBD1	TRBV27	TRBJ1-3	.	TGTGCCAGCAGTCGAGGACAGGGCCCTTTCTCTGGAAACACCATATATTTT	CASSRGQGPFSGNTIYF
TRBD2	TRBV7-9	TRBJ2-1	once	TGTGCCAGCAGCTCCTCTAGCGGGGCCTACAATGAGCAGTTCTTC	CASSSSSGAYNEQFF
.	TRBV16	TRBJ1-1	.	TGTGCCAGCAGCCAATACATCACAGCTAGGAACACTGAAGCTTTCTTT	CASSQYITARNTEAFF
.	TRBV7-3	TRBJ2-4	.	TGTGCCAGCAGCGAAGACCAGGGAAACATTCAGTACTTC	CASSEDQGNIQYF
.	TRBV1	TRBJ1-5	.	TGCACCAGCAGCCAAAAGGACAGGGGAATTGGAGGTTCGTCAACCGTCTATCAGCCCCAGCATTTT	CTSSQKDRGIGGSSTVYQPQHF
TRBD2	TRBV4-1	TRBJ2-4	.	TGCGCCAGCAGCCAAGCATTGACTAGCGGAGATATAGCCAAAAACATTCAGTACTTC	CASSQALTSGDIAKNIQYF
.	TRBV9	TRBJ2-6	.	TGTGCCAGCAGCGTAGTCCCCTTTTCCGGCAGAGCCGGGGCCAACGTCCTGACTTTC	CASSVVPFSGRAGANVLTF
TRBD1	TRBV2	TRBJ1-2	once	TGTGCCGGGACTGGACAGGCAGTTAACTATGGCTACACCTTC	CAGTGQAVNYGYTF
.	TRBV9	TRBJ2-1	.	TGTGCCAGCAGCGTAGAAGGGAGGACCAGATTCAGCTCCTACAATGAGCAGTTCTTC	CASSVEGRTRFSSYNEQFF
.	TRBV28	TRBJ2-3	.	TGTGCCAGCAGTTTACGGTTAGTGGCCCGGGATACGCAGTATTTT	CASSLRLVARDTQYF
.	TRBV14	TRBJ1-4	.	TGTGCCAGCAGCCAGAAGGAGGGCGGCAAACTGTTTTTT	CASSQKEGGKLFF
.	TRBV6-6	TRBJ2-6	once	TGTGCCAGCAGTTACAGCTCTGGGGCCAACGTCCTGACTTTC	CASSYSSGANVLTF